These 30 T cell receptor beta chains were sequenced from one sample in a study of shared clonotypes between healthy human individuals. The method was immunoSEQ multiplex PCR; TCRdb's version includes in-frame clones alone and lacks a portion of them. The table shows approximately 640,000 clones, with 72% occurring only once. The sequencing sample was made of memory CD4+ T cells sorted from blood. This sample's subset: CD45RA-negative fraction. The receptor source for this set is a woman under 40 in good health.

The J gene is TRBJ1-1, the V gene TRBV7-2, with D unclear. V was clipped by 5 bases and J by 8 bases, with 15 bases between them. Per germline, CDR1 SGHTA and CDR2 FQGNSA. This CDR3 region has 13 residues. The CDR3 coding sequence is TGTGCCAGCAGCACATATATTCGGGTAGAAGCTTTCTTT. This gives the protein CASSTYIRVEAFF. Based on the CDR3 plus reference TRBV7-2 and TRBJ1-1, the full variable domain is GAGVSQSPSNKVTEKGKDVELRCDPISGHTALYWYRQSLGQGLEFLIYFQGNSAPDKSGLPSDRFSAERTGGSVSTLTIQRTQQEDSAVYLCASSTYIRVEAFFGQGTRLTVV.

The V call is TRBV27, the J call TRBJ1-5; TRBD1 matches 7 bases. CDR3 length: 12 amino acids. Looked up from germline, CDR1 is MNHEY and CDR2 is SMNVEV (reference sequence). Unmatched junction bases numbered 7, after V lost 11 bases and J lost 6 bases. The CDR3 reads CAAWRQGQPQHF. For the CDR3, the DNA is TGTGCCGCCTGGAGACAGGGTCAGCCCCAGCATTTT.

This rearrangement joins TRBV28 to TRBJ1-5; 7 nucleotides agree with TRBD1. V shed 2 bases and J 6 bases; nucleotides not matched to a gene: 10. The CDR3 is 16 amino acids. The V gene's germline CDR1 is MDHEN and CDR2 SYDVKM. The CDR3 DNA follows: TGTGCCAGCAGTTTAGGAGGGACAGTCGCCGGTCAGCCCCAGCATTTT. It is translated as CASSLGGTVAGQPQHF.

In nucleotides, the CDR3 is TGTGCCTGCAAAAAGGGACAGCTGAACACTGAAGCTTTCTTT. Encoded protein: CACKKGQLNTEAFF. This chain links TRBV30 with TRBJ1-1, with 7 positions matching TRBD1. The CDR3 spans 14 residues. Unmatched junction bases numbered 7, after V lost 6 bases and J lost 0 bases. Germline CDR1 reads GTSNPN; CDR2 reads SVGIG (reference sequence).

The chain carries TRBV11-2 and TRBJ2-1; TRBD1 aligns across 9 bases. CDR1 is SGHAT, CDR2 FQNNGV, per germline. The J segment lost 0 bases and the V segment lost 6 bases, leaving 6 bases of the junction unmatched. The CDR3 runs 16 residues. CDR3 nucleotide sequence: TGTGCCAGCAGACCCGGGACAGGGAGCTCCTACAATGAGCAGTTCTTC. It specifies CASRPGTGSSYNEQFF.

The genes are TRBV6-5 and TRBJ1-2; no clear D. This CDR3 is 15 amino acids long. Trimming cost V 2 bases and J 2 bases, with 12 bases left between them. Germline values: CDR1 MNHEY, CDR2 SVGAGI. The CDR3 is CASSYRPEPNYGYTF. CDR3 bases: TGTGCCAGCAGTTACCGACCGGAACCCAACTATGGCTACACCTTC.

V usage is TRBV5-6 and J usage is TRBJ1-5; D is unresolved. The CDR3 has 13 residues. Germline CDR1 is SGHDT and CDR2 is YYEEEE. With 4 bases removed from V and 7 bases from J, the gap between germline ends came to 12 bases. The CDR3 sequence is CASSLNRRQPQHF. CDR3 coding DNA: TGTGCCAGCAGCCTAAATAGGAGACAGCCCCAGCATTTT.

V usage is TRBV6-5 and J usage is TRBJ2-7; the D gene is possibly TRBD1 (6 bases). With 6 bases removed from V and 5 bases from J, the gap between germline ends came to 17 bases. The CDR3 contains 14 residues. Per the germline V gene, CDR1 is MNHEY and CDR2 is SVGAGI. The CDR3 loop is CASSTRQGIHEQYF. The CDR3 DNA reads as TGTGCCAGCAGCACCCGGCAGGGGATCCACGAGCAGTACTTC.

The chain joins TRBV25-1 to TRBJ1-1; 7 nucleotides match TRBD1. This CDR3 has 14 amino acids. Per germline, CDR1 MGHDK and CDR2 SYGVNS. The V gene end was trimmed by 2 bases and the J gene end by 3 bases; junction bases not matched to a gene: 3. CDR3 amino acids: CASSETGEYTEAFF. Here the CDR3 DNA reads TGTGCCAGCAGTGAAACAGGGGAGTACACTGAAGCTTTCTTT.

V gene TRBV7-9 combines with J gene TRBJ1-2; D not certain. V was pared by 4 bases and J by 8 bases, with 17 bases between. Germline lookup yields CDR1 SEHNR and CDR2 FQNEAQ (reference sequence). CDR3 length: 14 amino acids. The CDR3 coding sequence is TGTGCCAGCAGCTCGGCGACGCCCCGTTCGGGCTACACCTTC. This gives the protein CASSSATPRSGYTF.

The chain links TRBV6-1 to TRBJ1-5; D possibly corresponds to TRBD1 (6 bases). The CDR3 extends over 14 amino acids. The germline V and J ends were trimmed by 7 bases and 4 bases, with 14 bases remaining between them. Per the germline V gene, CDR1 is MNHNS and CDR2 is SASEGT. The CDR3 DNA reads TGTGCCAGCACCCGGACAGCCAGGAATCAGCCCCAGCATTTT. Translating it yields CASTRTARNQPQHF.

The CDR3 here is CASSSGPGSSGNTIYF. CDR3 DNA: TGTGCCAGCAGCTCCGGGCCTGGGAGCTCTGGAAACACCATATATTTT. The V and J genes are TRBV7-7 and TRBJ1-3; D is uncertain. Germline V CDR1 and CDR2: SSHAT, FNYEAQ (reference sequence). Trimming pared 4 bases from V and 0 bases from J, leaving 13 bases between. CDR3 length equals 16 residues.

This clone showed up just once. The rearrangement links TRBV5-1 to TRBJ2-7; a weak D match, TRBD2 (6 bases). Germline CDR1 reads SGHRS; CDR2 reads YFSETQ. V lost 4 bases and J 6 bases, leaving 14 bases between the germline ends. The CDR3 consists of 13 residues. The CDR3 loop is CASSPAPRGEQYF. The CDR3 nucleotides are TGCGCCAGCAGCCCGGCACCGCGGGGCGAGCAGTACTTC.

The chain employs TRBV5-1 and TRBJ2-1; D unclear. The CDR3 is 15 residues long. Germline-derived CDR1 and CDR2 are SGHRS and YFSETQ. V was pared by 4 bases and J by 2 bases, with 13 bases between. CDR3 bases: TGCGCCAGCAGCGCGACAACTACCCCCTACAATGAGCAGTTCTTC. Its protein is CASSATTTPYNEQFF.

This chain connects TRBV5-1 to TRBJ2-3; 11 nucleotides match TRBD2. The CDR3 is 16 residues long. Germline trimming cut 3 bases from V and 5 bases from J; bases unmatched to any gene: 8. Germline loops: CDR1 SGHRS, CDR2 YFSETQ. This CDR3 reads CASSYLAGGNGDTQYF. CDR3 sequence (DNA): TGCGCCAGCAGCTATCTAGCGGGAGGTAACGGAGATACGCAGTATTTT.

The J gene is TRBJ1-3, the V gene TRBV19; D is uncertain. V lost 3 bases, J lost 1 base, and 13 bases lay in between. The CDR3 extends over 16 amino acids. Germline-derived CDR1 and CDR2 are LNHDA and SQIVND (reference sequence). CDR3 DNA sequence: TGTGCCAGTAGTATTAGCAGGCTTCTATCTGGAAACACCATATATTTT. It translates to CASSISRLLSGNTIYF. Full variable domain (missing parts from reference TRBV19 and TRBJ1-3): DGGITQSPKYLFRKEGQNVTLSCEQNLNHDAMYWYRQDPGQGLRLIYYSQIVNDFQKGDIAEGYSVSREKKESFPLTVTSAQKNPTAFYLCASSISRLLSGNTIYFGEGSWLTVV.

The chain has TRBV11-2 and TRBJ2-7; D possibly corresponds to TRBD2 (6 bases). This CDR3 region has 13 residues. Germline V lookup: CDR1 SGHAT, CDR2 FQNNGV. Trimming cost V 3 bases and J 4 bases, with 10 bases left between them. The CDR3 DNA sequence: TGTGCCAGCAGCTTGGGCGGGATGTACGAGCAGTACTTC. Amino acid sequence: CASSLGGMYEQYF.

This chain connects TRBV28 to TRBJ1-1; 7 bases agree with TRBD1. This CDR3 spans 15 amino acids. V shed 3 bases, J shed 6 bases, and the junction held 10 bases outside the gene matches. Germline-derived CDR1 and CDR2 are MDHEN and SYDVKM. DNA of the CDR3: TGTGCCAGCAGTTTGTACAGCAGGGGGATGTCTGAAGCTTTCTTT. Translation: CASSLYSRGMSEAFF.

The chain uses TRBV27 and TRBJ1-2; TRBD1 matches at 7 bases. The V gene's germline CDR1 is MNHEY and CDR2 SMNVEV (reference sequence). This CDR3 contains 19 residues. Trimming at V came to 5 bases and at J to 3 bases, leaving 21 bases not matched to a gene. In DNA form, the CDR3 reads TGTGCCAGCAGTACAGTAGCCCATAATCATCCGGGACAGTACTATGGCTACACCTTC. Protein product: CASSTVAHNHPGQYYGYTF.

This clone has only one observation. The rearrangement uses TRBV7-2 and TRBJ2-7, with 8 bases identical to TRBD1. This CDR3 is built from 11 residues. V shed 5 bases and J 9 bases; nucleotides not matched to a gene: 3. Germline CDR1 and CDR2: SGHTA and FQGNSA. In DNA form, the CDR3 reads TGTGCCAGCAGCAACGGACAGGGGCAGTACTTC. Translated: CASSNGQGQYF.

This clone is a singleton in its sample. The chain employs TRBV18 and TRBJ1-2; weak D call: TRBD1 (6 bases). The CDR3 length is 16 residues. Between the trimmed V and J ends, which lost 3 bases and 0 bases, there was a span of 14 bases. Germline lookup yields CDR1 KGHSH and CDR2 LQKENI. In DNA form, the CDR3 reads TGTGCCAGCTCACCTACCGGGACAAGAGCTAACTATGGCTACACCTTC. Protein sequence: CASSPTGTRANYGYTF. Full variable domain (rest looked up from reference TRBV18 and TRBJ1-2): NAGVMQNPRHLVRRRGQEARLRCSPMKGHSHVYWYRQLPEEGLKFMVYLQKENIIDESGMPKERFSAEFPKEGPSILRIQQVVRGDSAAYFCASSPTGTRANYGYTFGSGTRLTVV.

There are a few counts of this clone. The CDR3 loop reads CSARGVTEQYF. In DNA, the CDR3 is TGCAGTGCTAGAGGGGTTACCGAGCAGTACTTC. The chain joins TRBV20-1 to TRBJ2-7; no firm D call. The CDR3 spans 11 residues. The V end was cut by 1 base, the J end by 6 bases, with 7 bases between. CDR1 and CDR2 from the germline V gene are DFQATT and SNEGSKA (reference sequence).

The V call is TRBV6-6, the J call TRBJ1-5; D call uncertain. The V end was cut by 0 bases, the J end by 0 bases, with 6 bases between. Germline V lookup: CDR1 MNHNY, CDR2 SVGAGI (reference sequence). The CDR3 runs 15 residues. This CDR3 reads CASSYSQASNQPQHF. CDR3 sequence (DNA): TGTGCCAGCAGTTACTCCCAGGCTAGCAATCAGCCCCAGCATTTT.

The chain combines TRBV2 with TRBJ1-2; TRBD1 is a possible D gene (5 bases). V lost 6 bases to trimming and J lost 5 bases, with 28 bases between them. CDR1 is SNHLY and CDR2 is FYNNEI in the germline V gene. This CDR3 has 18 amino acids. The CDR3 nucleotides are TGTGCCAGCAGATTAATGAGTTGGACTACTAAGGGGCTGTATGGCTACACCTTC. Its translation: CASRLMSWTTKGLYGYTF.

In nucleotides, the CDR3 is TGTGCCAGCTCGGCCGGATCGCGAAAAACAGATACGCAGTATTTT. This encodes CASSAGSRKTDTQYF. This chain joins TRBV18 and TRBJ2-3; D remains ambiguous. The germline CDR1 and CDR2 sequences are KGHSH and LQKENI. V gave up 6 bases and J gave up 3 bases, with 16 bases separating them. The CDR3 extends over 15 amino acids.

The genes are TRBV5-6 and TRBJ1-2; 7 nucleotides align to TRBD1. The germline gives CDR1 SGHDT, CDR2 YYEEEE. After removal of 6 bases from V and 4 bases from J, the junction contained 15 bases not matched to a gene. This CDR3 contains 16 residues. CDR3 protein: CASNTIGDPGGYGYTF. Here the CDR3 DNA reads TGTGCCAGCAACACCATCGGGGACCCAGGGGGCTATGGCTACACCTTC.

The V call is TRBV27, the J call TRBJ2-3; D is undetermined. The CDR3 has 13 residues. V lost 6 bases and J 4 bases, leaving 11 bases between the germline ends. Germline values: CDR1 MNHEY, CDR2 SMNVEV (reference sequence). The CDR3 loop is CASRPLVADTQYF. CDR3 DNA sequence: TGTGCCAGCAGACCCCTAGTGGCAGATACGCAGTATTTT.

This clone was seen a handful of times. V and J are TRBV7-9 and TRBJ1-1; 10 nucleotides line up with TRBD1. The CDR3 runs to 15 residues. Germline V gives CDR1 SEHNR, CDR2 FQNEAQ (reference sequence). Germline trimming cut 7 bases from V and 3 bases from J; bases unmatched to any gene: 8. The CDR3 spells CASTPGQGIYTEAFF. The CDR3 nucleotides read TGTGCCAGCACACCGGGACAGGGGATTTACACTGAAGCTTTCTTT.

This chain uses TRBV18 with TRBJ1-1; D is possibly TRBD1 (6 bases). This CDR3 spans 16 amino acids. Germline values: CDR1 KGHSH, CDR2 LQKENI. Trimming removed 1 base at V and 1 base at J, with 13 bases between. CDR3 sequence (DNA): TGTGCCAGCTCACCACTAGAGGAAGGGGGGAACACTGAAGCTTTCTTT. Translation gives CASSPLEEGGNTEAFF.

The CDR3 coding sequence is TGTGCCAGCAGCTTCCAGGGTGGCGGTGAAAAACTGTTTTTT. Its translation: CASSFQGGGEKLFF. The chain employs TRBV11-2 and TRBJ1-4, with a weak D call TRBD1 (5 bases). The length of the CDR3 is 14 residues. Between the trimmed V and J ends, which lost 3 bases and 7 bases, there was a span of 12 bases. Per germline, CDR1 SGHAT and CDR2 FQNNGV.